A single sample is the source of the 4 T cell receptor beta chains below, sequenced in a study of shared clonotypes between healthy human individuals (TCRdb year 2020). Preparation of the library involved the immunoSEQ multiplex PCR assay. The table was pulled from immuneACCESS by TCRdb, which kept in-frame rearrangements only. Such tables lose some clones; where checked, under half of the loss comes from unresolved V genes, and the rest has no known cause. The sample table records over a million clones; 75% to 80% of these occur just once. Together, the top ten hold 0.5% to 0.6% of the sample. Material for sequencing was memory CD4+ T cells from PBMCs. Explained via the paper, the cell subset or site label denotes: CD45RA-negative fraction. These receptors all stem from a man between 18 and 29 years old in good health. Some clones in this sample may be carry-over from other donors' samples.

This chain joins TRBV2 and TRBJ2-1; maybe TRBD2 (6 bases). The CDR3 runs 14 residues. Germline loops: CDR1 SNHLY, CDR2 FYNNEI. Trimming removed 6 bases from V and 4 bases from J, with 13 bases in between. As DNA, the CDR3 is TGTGCCAGCAGAGGGGACTTTGGGTACAATGAGCAGTTCTTC. Translation: CASRGDFGYNEQFF.

The V gene is TRBV19, the J gene TRBJ1-1; 12 nucleotides agree with TRBD1. The CDR3 runs to 16 residues. V was pared by 9 bases and J by 4 bases, with 12 bases of the junction left unmatched. Germline V gene data show CDR1 as LNHDA and CDR2 as SQIVND (reference sequence). The CDR3 bases are TGTGCCAGCCTCCGGGACAGGGGGCAGTGGAGCACTGAAGCTTTCTTT. Its protein is CASLRDRGQWSTEAFF.

DNA of the CDR3: TGTGCCAGCAGCGAACGACAGGGCGGTCGTGGCTACACCTTC. It specifies CASSERQGGRGYTF. This chain links TRBV9 with TRBJ1-2, with 7 bases lining up with TRBD1. There are 14 residues in the CDR3. In germline, CDR1 is SGDLS, CDR2 YYNGEE. The ends lost 3 bases at V and 7 bases at J; junction bases unmatched: 9.

The CDR3 DNA sequence: TGTGCCAGCAGCCAAGCGGGGGTTGTGTATGGCTACACCTTC. As protein: CASSQAGVVYGYTF. The chain has TRBV14 and TRBJ1-2; D is perhaps TRBD1 (5 bases). The CDR3 sequence is 14 residues long. V was clipped by 1 base and J by 5 bases, with 11 bases between them. Germline CDR1 reads SGHDN; CDR2 reads FVKESK. Supplemented by reference TRBV14 and TRBJ1-2, the full variable domain reads EAGVTQFPSHSVIEKGQTVTLRCDPISGHDNLYWYRRVMGKEIKFLLHFVKESKQDESGMPNNRFLAERTGGTYSTLKVQPAELEDSGVYFCASSQAGVVYGYTFGSGTRLTVV.